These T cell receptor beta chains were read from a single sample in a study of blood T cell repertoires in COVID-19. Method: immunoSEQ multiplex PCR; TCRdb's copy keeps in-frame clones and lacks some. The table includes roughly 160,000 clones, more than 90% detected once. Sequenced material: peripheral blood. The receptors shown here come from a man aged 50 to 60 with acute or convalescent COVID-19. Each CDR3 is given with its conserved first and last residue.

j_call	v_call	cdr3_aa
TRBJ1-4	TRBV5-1	CASSLGGRVNEKLFF
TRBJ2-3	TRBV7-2	CASSPKAGSTDTQYF
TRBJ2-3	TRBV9	CASSAQGTEFTDTQYF
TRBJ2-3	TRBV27	CASRPGGDTDTQYF
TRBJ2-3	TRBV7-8	CASSPGPGTSGRTDTQYF
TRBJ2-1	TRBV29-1	CSVAGLAGGRTYNEQFF
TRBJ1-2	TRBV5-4	CASSFGGGQGYTF
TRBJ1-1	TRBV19	CASSIDRGATEAFF
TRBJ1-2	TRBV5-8	CASSPGARGYYGYTF
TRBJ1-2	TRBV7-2	CASSPSRGEANYGYTF
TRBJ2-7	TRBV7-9	CASSGGSSYEQYF
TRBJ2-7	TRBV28	CASSFTGAVSYEQYF
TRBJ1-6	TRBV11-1	CASSSDIPVGISPLHF
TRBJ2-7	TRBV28	CAWAQDGRAYEQYF
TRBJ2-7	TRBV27	CASSIGVIYEQYF
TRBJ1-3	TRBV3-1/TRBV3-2	CASSQENRDDTIYF
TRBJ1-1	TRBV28	CASSLRGGWTEAFF
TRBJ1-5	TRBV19	CASSSPPGTGGPYGNQPQHF
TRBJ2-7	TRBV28	CASSFRGEQYF
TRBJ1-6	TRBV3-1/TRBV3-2	CASSQLDYNSPLHF
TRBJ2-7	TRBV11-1	CASSLGAAGSLYEQYF
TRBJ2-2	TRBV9	CASSHISPNTGELFF
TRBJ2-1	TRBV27	CASNQGQQNNEQFF
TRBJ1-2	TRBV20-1	CSAQYAGYTF
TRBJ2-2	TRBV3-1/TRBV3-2	CASSQDFGELNTGELFF
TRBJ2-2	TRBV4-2	CASSQGQLANTGELFF
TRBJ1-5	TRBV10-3	CAIRGTGQGPQHF
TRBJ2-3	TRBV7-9	CASSYGQGGTDTQYF
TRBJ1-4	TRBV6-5	CASRAHRGSEKLFF
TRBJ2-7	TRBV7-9	CASSLAYSYEQYF
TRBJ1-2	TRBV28	CASSQGQGRDGYTF
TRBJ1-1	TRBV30	CAWNLGGKDTEAFF